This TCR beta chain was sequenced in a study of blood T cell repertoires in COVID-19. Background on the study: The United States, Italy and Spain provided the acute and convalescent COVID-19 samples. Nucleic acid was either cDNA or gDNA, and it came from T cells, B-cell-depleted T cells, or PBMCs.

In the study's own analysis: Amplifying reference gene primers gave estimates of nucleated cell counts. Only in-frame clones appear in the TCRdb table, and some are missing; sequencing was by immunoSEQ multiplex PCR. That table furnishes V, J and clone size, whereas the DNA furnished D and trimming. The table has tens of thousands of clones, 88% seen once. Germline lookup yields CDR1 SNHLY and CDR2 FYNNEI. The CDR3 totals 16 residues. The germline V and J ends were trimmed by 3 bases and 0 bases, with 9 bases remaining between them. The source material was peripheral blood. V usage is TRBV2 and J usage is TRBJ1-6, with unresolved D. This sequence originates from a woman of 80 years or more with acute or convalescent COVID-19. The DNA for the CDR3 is TGTGCCAGCAGTGAGGCAGGCAGCTCCTATAATTCACCCCTCCACTTT. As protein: CASSEAGSSYNSPLHF.